The entry below gives a single T cell receptor beta chain sequence along with its context. This clone showed up just once. Which antigen it targets is not known. Per-nucleotide qualities are absent, and no much larger clonotype sits a single base away. Sequences SGHRS (CDR1) and YFSETQ (CDR2) are obtained from the germline V gene. V and J are truncated by 0 bases and 3 bases respectively, leaving an intervening sequence of 7 bases. Inclusive of the bounding cysteine and phenylalanine, the CDR3 is 13 residues long. The only DNA kept is the CDR3, 39 bases in frame from the first base. This entry comes from a study of cytomegalovirus exposure and HLA in healthy donors (dated by TCRdb to about 2017). Regarding the complete study: An earlier analysis of approximately 550 of the donors reported about 250 Gb of sequence data and 100 million to 140 million unique TCR beta sequences from roughly 180 million T cells. The study was designed to test whether signatures of past pathogen exposure could be identified by cataloging public T cell receptors. The number of donors typed differed by locus, with 629-630 for A, B, C, DRB1 and DQB1, over 500 for DQA1, about 610 for DPA1, and around 450 for DPB1. A later analysis re-examined previously published TCR beta repertoires from about 670 donors and added high-resolution HLA genotyping to investigate patterns of TCR occurrence. To predict cytomegalovirus infection status, the study combined high-throughput TCR immunosequencing, statistical association of individual TCRs with disease status, and machine learning. Among almost 400 genotyped donors of the cohort, an average of about 240,000 unique TCR beta nucleotide sequences were sequenced per donor, roughly a sixth of them non-productive. Of the roughly 400 genotyped donors, 81% fell in the genetic ancestry cluster associated with self-reported Caucasian donors. Genome-wide SNP genotypes for about 65% of the 666 donors were used in a later genetic analysis, which treated that subset as a discovery cohort. In the later analysis, no new phenotypic data were used to find candidate immune exposures; instead, reliance was placed on TCR beta sequences and their occurrence across donors. An earlier analysis of fewer than 700 of the donors applied high-throughput TCR beta sequencing to assess whether each TCR beta V gene segment acted as functional or pseudogenic. Along with the approximately 650-subject first cohort, a separate validation cohort of some 130 different subjects was used. Because of strong linkage in the cohort, five DR-DQ haplotypes were treated as single units for association and clustering. Donor age, sex, ethnicity and CMV serostatus were compiled together with the repertoire data. All discovery cohort repertoires had been generated on a single sequencing platform. Roughly 300 gigabases of sequencing data and 91 million or so unique TCR sequences made up an early release that covered 500 to 650 HLA-typed donors. The T cell repertoires of under 750 subjects were profiled by immunosequencing and related to cytomegalovirus serostatus. Class I and class II HLA loci were covered by the typing at four-digit resolution.

The library relied on the immunoSEQ multiplex PCR assay. For the multiplex PCR, a mixture combining 60 forward primers for TCR Vbeta segments and 13 reverse primers for TCR Jbeta segments was used. Amplification of the CDR3 region of rearranged TCR beta genes was performed with a multiplex PCR assay on genomic DNA. The Illumina HiSeq System was used to sequence the amplified TCR beta libraries as 87-base-pair reads. The authors' analysis ran thus. In a later analysis, approximately 74 million unique TCR beta chains were counted across the 666 repertoires, and around 10 million of these chains were shared by at least two donors. Raw reads were error-corrected and collapsed into unique sequences by a nearest-neighbor algorithm in which closely related sequences were merged to remove PCR and sequencing errors. V, D and J gene segments were assigned by aligning CDR3 sequences to IMGT reference sequences. For a sequence to be retained, a match of at least six nucleotides was required to both a V gene segment and a J gene segment. A rearrangement counted as productive if the CDR3 had no stop codons and remained in frame with V and J, and every other rearrangement counted as non-productive. Following IMGT convention, CDR3 was defined as the stretch from the second conserved V-encoded cysteine up to the conserved J-encoded phenylalanine. The earlier analysis of approximately 500 of the donors excluded sequences that lacked an unambiguous match to a single V gene segment. In an earlier analysis of about 590 of the donors, a V segment was called functional when productive rearrangements were above 56.7%, and segregating when the standard deviation between donors exceeded 5%. A statistical classification framework was built for diagnosing cytomegalovirus status from the catalog of TCR beta chain sequences. In a later analysis, V and J genes were assigned by comparing TCR nucleotide sequences against IMGT/GENE-DB human TR gene sequences. Using the TCRdist pipeline, a later analysis assigned CDR3 sequences along with most-parsimonious VDJ recombination scenarios. In a later analysis, every TCR beta chain was defined by the combination of its CDR3 amino acid sequence and its V-gene family, and reads without a unique V-gene family were dropped. In a later analysis, 500 to 700 highly shared, low-generation-probability nucleotide sequences were removed to address suspected cross-contamination and a sequencing artifact. In a later analysis, a clonal expansion index was calculated for each public chain from normalized within-repertoire ranks of inferred template counts. In a later analysis, generation probabilities were computed with a VDJ recombination model fitted to out-of-frame rearrangements, and the resulting probabilities were checked against IGoR. A later analysis scored TCR-TCR, TCR-HLA and TCR-CMV co-occurrence with hypergeometric tests, applying a repertoire-size bias correction to TCR pairs. In a later analysis, false discovery rates were estimated by permuting HLA or CMV assignments 20 times. In a later analysis, co-occurring TCRs were grouped using DBSCAN, and TCRdist sequence similarity was added for clustering within HLA-allele-positive subsets. Co-occurrence clustering excluded repertoires with fewer than 30,000 or more than 120,000 public chains, plus five with anomalous nucleotide sharing. Held by TCRdb, this immuneACCESS table contains in-frame sequences only and omits some clones. Under half of the omission traces to an unresolved V gene where checked; the cause of the rest is unknown. The DNA was the basis for D and trimming; V, J and clone size are from that table. The sample profile shows tens of thousands of clones; roughly 81% of them were found once. The ten most abundant clones make up around 6% of the sample.

The cohort comprised some 680 healthy bone marrow donors. Cohort members were all nominally healthy when sampled, although unrecorded immune exposures were likely present. The donor was CMV seropositive and was included in the group of 250 to 350 seropositive cohort members. Each donor provided a peripheral blood sample, and peripheral blood mononuclear cells were used for TCR beta sequencing. Genomic DNA was extracted from the blood cell samples with the Qiagen DNeasy Blood Extraction Kit. The research as a whole found: Roughly uniform sequencing depth across donors was assumed in presence/absence analyses, although this assumption may not hold. Strong co-occurrence of HLA alleles, especially DR and DQ, made assigning TCR associations to individual alleles difficult. In a later analysis, TCR association rates were found to vary across HLA loci, with the most associated TCRs seen for DRB1 alleles and the fewest for HLA-C alleles. In a later analysis, some 18,000 TCR beta sequences were associated with specific HLA alleles at a false discovery rate of 0.05. Because HLA typing was missing for some donors at each locus, association tests included only the typed subset. An earlier analysis of approximately 570 of the donors showed that most TCR beta V segments appeared in productive rearrangements either about 87% or about 30% of the time, which broadly matched IMGT annotations. CMV serostatus was the only immune exposure information available for the cohort. An association between a missense DCLRE1C variant and V-gene and J-gene trimming of TCR beta chains was found in a later genetic analysis and replicated in an independent cohort. The cohort was sequenced for TCR beta chains only, and without alpha or paired-chain data the features that could be detected were limited. A later genetic analysis reported fewer N-insertions in productive TCRs among donors in an Asian-associated ancestry cluster than the roughly 700-donor mean. Because the 87-base-pair reads could not distinguish some IMGT-functional V segments, including TRBV6-2 and TRBV6-3, those segments were excluded. Several of the top co-occurrence clusters appeared to be linked to parvovirus B19, influenza, CMV and Epstein-Barr virus, according to a later analysis. In a later analysis, most CMV-associated TCR beta chains were found to appear HLA-restricted, with HLA associations seemingly driven largely by CMV exposure. Over 15 rarely observed V segments, including chromosome 9 orphons, were excluded from the earlier analysis of about 610 of the donors because counts were too low. In a later analysis, HLA-associated TCR beta chains showed more clonal expansion and lower generation probabilities than non-associated chains that were equally common. A cluster of highly shared sequence variants was judged likely to represent a technical artifact of the sequencing pipeline. It was suggested by the authors that the approach could potentially be generalized to other disease states and immunological phenotypes. In the study, around 160 TCR beta chains were listed as associated with cytomegalovirus. A further reported finding was that TCR beta sequences accurately predicted the HLA-A and HLA-B alleles for most subjects in the first cohort. Linkage disequilibrium might explain the correlated functional status among segregating V segments, but an unknown experimental factor could not be ruled out. In vitro tests confirmed that a few of the cytomegalovirus-associated TCR beta chains recognize cytomegalovirus antigens. Cytomegalovirus status was reported to be diagnosed by the classifier with high specificity and sensitivity in both the original and validation cohorts. Most TCR sequences were seen in very few donors, while some public TCRs were found in many individuals.

This TCR was recovered from a woman under 30 in good health and CMV-seropositive. Sequencing used PBMCs. Rearrangement joined TRBV5-1 to TRBJ2-7, and TRBD1 may be the D gene, going by 5 matching bases. CDR3 sequence: CASSLEGHYEQYF. The DNA is TGCGCCAGCAGCTTGGAAGGACACTACGAGCAGTACTTC.